This TCR beta chain was captured in a study of spatial heterogeneity in lung cancer. Overall study: Detection consistently captured more beta-chain sequences than alpha-chain sequences.

Study conclusions and caveats: Expanded tumor TCRs that were ubiquitous appeared in blood more at resection than follow-up.

This clonotype was seen ten or more times. Its antigen is unidentified. The time point: sample taken at primary tumor resection. The sequenced material consisted of unsorted whole RNA from tumor, nontumor lung or frozen PBMC. The donor population consisted of about 75 patients with untreated, early-stage non-small cell lung cancer. Per germline, CDR1 ENHRY and CDR2 SYGVKD. The CDR3 contains 14 residues. V gave up 3 bases and J gave up 5 bases; unmatched junction bases: 7. Carried by each TCR cDNA molecule was a unique molecular identifier. TCRdb reprocessed the 5' RACE reads via MiXCR and lists one record per CDR3 protein. The sample shows more than 6,500 distinct CDR3 sequences, 5% to 7% of them seen only once.

Sequencing was performed on PBMCs, taken at surgery. This rearrangement joins TRBV10-3 to TRBJ2-7, with 7 bases identical to TRBD1. The receptor's source is a male donor with early-stage non-small cell lung cancer. The CDR3 sequence: CAISEDRVGDEQYF. The CDR3 bases are TGTGCCATCAGTGAAGACAGGGTCGGGGACGAGCAGTACTTC.